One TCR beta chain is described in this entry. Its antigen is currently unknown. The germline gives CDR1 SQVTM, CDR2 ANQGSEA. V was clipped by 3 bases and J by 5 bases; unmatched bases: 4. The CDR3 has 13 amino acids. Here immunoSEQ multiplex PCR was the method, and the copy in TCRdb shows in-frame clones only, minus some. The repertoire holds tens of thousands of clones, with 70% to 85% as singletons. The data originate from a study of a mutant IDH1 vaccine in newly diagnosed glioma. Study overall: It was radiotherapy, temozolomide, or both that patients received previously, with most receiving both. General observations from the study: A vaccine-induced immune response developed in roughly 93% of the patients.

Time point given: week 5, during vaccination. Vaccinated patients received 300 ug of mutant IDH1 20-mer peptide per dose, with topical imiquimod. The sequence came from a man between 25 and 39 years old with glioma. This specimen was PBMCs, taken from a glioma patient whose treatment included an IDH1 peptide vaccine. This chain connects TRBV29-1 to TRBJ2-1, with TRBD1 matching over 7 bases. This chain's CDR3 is CSVDRGIDNEQFF. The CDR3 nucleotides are TGCAGCGTTGACAGGGGGATCGACAATGAGCAGTTCTTC.